This T cell receptor (beta chain) was sequenced for a study of cytomegalovirus exposure and HLA in healthy donors. The overall study: Early release data held some 80 million unique TCRs from HLA-typed donors.

Both 60 Vbeta primers and 13 Jbeta primers went into the PCR. Some clones are missing from TCRdb's copy, which holds only in-frame ones; the method was immunoSEQ multiplex PCR. The sample records 85,000 to 95,000 clones, 76% being singletons. Trimming left V 3 bases short and J 1 base short, with 11 bases between. The CDR3 is made up of 15 amino acids. CDR1 is KGHSH, CDR2 LQKENI, per germline. Of note for this clone: Its antigen is unidentified.

Broader study findings: Information on immune exposure was restricted to one variable (CMV serostatus).

This clonotype originated in a man between 25 and 39 years old in good health and CMV-seropositive. The material sequenced was PBMCs. The chain is built from TRBV18 and TRBJ2-3; D possibly corresponds to TRBD2 (6 bases). Here the CDR3 reads CASSPSGPGTDTQYF. CDR3 coding DNA: TGTGCCAGCTCACCGAGCGGGCCGGGCACAGATACGCAGTATTTT.